The 13 T cell receptor beta chains presented below share a single source sample, sequenced in a study of T cells in Graves' hyperthyroidism and ophthalmopathy. RNA transcripts were the template for amplifying TCR beta CDR3 regions. The primer set for the first-round RT-PCR of the TCR CDR3 was HTBI. One entry per CDR3 protein, called by TCRdb with MiXCR from the multiplex PCR reads. This sample has a few hundred thousand distinct CDR3 sequences, with less than 20% found just once. What was sequenced was blood. All receptors come from a woman between 18 and 29 years old with Graves' hyperthyroidism.

This clonotype was counted between two and nine times. CDR3 residues: CASSKRRSTEAFF. The CDR3 nucleotides read TGTGCCAGCAGCAAGAGGAGGTCGACCGAAGCTTTCTTT. The V gene is TRBV5-4, the J gene TRBJ1-1; D is unresolved. The V and J ends lost 4 bases and 8 bases respectively, with 15 bases between them. The germline gives CDR1 SGHNT, CDR2 YYREEE (reference sequence). The CDR3 is made up of 13 amino acids.

This clonotype was recorded a few times. A much larger clonotype is one base distant, so this may be a read error. V usage is TRBV7-3 and J usage is TRBJ2-1; D is ambiguous. Germline V gene sequence: CDR1 SGHTA, CDR2 FQGTGA. This CDR3 region has 11 residues. The CDR3 nucleotides read TGTGCCAGCGGCTTCGTCGATGAGCAGTTCTTC. Translating it yields CASGFVDEQFF.

This clonotype was found many times. This CDR3 is CASSLSTSDRTDTQYF. In DNA, the CDR3 is TGTGCCAGCAGTTTGTCAACTAGCGACCGCACAGATACGCAGTATTTT. The gene calls are TRBV28 and TRBJ2-3; 7 bases agree with TRBD2. This CDR3 has 16 amino acids. Trimming cost V 3 bases and J 1 base; bases outside gene matches: 7. CDR1 MDHEN and CDR2 SYDVKM come from the germline V gene.

The gene calls are TRBV11-2 and TRBJ2-7, with a weak D call TRBD1 (6 bases). The CDR3 length is 14 residues. The germline CDR1 and CDR2 sequences are SGHAT and FQNNGV. The V and J ends lost 8 bases and 2 bases respectively, with 16 bases between them. This chain's CDR3 is CASGLGRGTYEQYF. The CDR3 DNA is TGTGCCAGCGGATTAGGCAGGGGCACCTACGAGCAGTACTTC. Full variable domain (outside the CDR3, taken from reference TRBV11-2 and TRBJ2-7): EAGVAQSPRYKIIEKRQSVAFWCNPISGHATLYWYQQILGQGPKLLIQFQNNGVVDDSQLPKDRFSAERLKGVDSTLKIQPAKLEDSAVYLCASGLGRGTYEQYFGPGTRLTVT.

This clonotype was recorded many times. The chain couples TRBV7-9 to TRBJ2-5, with 7 bases lining up with TRBD2. Looked up from germline, CDR1 is SEHNR and CDR2 is FQNEAQ (reference sequence). Trimming took 2 bases from V and 2 from J; bases not matched to a gene: 5. The CDR3 extends over 15 amino acids. The CDR3 DNA sequence: TGTGCCAGCAGCTTACTCGGGGGAGGGCAAGAGACCCAGTACTTC. Translation: CASSLLGGGQETQYF.

This clonotype showed up just once. The chain has TRBV6-2 or TRBV6-3 and TRBJ2-2, with D possibly being TRBD2 (5 bases). Germline CDR1 MNHEY, CDR2 SVGEGT. Trimming took 6 bases from V and 4 from J, leaving 15 bases between them. This CDR3 is 15 amino acids long. This CDR3 reads CASSSRRTGTGELFF. Here the CDR3 DNA reads TGTGCCAGCAGCTCACGGAGGACCGGCACCGGGGAGCTGTTTTTT.

This clonotype was counted a few times. The chain joins TRBV5-8 to TRBJ2-5; TRBD1 matches 10 bases. The CDR3 has 16 residues. V was clipped by 2 bases and J by 4 bases; unmatched bases: 8. Germline CDR1 SGHTS, CDR2 YDEGEE. CDR3 sequence reads: CASSFGTGVQVETQYF. CDR3 nucleotides: TGTGCCAGCAGCTTCGGGACAGGGGTCCAAGTAGAGACCCAGTACTTC.

This clonotype has a count of ten or more. The chain links TRBV18 to TRBJ2-5, with D uncertain. V gave up 0 bases and J gave up 2 bases, with 10 bases separating them. This CDR3 contains 15 residues. Germline CDR1 and CDR2: KGHSH and LQKENI. CDR3 sequence reads: CASSPPMGTQETQYF. CDR3 nucleotides: TGTGCCAGCTCACCACCGATGGGAACACAAGAGACCCAGTACTTC.

This clonotype was found many times. The chain joins TRBV6-2 or TRBV6-3 to TRBJ1-5; 9 nucleotides line up with TRBD1. This CDR3 comprises 14 residues. The V segment lost 7 bases and the J segment 7 bases; nucleotides outside the gene matches: 8. Germline V gene sequence: CDR1 MNHEY, CDR2 SVGEGT. This CDR3 reads CASNTNRGRQPQHF. CDR3 nucleotides: TGTGCCAGCAATACAAACAGGGGGCGGCAGCCCCAGCATTTT.

The sample holds many counts of this clonotype. The chain recombines TRBV28 with TRBJ1-1; D ambiguous. Trimming took 9 bases from V and 2 from J, leaving 7 bases between them. This CDR3 spans 11 amino acids. Germline CDR1 reads MDHEN; CDR2 reads SYDVKM. CDR3 sequence reads: CASTVNTEAFF. CDR3 DNA sequence: TGTGCCAGTACAGTCAACACTGAAGCTTTCTTT.

This clonotype was recorded at least ten times. The genes are TRBV5-1 and TRBJ1-1, with unresolved D. V lost 3 bases, J lost 2 bases, and 11 bases lay in between. From germline, CDR1 is SGHRS and CDR2 YFSETQ. This CDR3 contains 14 residues. CDR3 protein: CASSSGVYNTEAFF. CDR3 DNA sequence: TGCGCCAGCAGCTCCGGAGTCTATAACACTGAAGCTTTCTTT.

In this sample, this clonotype turned up a few times. The V and J genes are TRBV28 and TRBJ2-7, with 9 bases aligning to TRBD1. CDR1 and CDR2 from the germline V gene are MDHEN and SYDVKM. V trimming: 5 bases; J trimming: 1 base; junction bases outside the gene matches: 6. The length of the CDR3 is 15 residues. This CDR3 reads CASSTWTGASYEQYF. The CDR3 region has the DNA TGTGCCAGCAGTACCTGGACAGGGGCTTCCTACGAGCAGTACTTC. Full variable domain (remainder filled in from reference TRBV28 and TRBJ2-7): DVKVTQSSRYLVKRTGEKVFLECVQDMDHENMFWYRQDPGLGLRLIYFSYDVKMKEKGDIPEGYSVSREKKERFSLILESASTNQTSMYLCASSTWTGASYEQYFGPGTRLTVT.

The V and J genes are TRBV24-1 and TRBJ2-1, with D perhaps TRBD2 (7 bases). CDR1 and CDR2 from the germline V gene are KGHDR and SFDVKD. V was shortened by 7 bases and J by 12 bases, with 18 bases between the two germline ends. CDR3 length: 13 amino acids. As DNA, the CDR3 is TGTGCCACCAGCCCTGTCGGGGGGCGGGCGCAGTTCTTC. It yields the protein CATSPVGGRAQFF.